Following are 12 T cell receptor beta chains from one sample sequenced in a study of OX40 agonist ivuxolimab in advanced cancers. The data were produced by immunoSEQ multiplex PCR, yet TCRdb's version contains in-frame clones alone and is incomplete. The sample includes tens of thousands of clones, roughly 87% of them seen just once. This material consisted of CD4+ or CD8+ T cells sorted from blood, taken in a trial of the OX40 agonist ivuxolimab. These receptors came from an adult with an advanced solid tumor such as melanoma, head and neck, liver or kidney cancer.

CDR3 protein: CASSLHVSQETQYF. Written as DNA, the CDR3 is TGTGCCAGCAGCTTACATGTATCCCAAGAGACCCAGTACTTC. V is TRBV7-6 and J is TRBJ2-5, with D unresolved. The CDR3 contains 14 residues. V gave up 2 bases and J gave up 1 base, with 8 bases separating them. CDR1 and CDR2 (germline): SGHVS, FNYEAQ.

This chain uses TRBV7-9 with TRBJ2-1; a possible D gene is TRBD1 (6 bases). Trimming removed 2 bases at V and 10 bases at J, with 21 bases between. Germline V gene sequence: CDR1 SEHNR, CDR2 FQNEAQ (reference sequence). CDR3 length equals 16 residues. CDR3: CASSLITGTPEGEQFF. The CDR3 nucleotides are TGTGCCAGCAGCTTAATCACCGGGACACCCGAGGGCGAGCAGTTCTTC.

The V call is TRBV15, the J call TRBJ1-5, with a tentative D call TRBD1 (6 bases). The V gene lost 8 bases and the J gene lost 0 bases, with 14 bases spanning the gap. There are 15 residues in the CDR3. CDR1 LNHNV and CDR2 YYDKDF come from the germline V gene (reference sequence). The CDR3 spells CATQQGSISNQPQHF. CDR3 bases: TGTGCCACCCAACAGGGCTCAATTAGCAATCAGCCCCAGCATTTT.

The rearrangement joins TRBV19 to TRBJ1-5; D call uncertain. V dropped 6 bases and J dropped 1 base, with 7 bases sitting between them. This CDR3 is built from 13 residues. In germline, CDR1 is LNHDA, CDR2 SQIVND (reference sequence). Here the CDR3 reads CASSQISNQPQHF. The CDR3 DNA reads TGTGCCAGTAGCCAAATCAGCAATCAGCCCCAGCATTTT.

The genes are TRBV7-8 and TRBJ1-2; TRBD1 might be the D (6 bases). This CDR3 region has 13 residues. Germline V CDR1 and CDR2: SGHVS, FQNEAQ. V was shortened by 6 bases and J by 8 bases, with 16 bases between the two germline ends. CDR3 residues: CASSYLGGVGYTF. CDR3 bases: TGTGCCAGCAGTTACCTAGGGGGGGTGGGCTACACCTTC.

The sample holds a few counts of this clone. Written as DNA, the CDR3 is TGTGCCAGCAGTTTTCGCCTGGGCGAGACCCAGTACTTC. Its protein product is CASSFRLGETQYF. This sequence joins TRBV6-5 and TRBJ2-5; D remains unclear. The length of the CDR3 is 13 residues. CDR1 and CDR2 from the germline V gene are MNHEY and SVGAGI. Trimming removed 4 bases at V and 5 bases at J, with 11 bases between.

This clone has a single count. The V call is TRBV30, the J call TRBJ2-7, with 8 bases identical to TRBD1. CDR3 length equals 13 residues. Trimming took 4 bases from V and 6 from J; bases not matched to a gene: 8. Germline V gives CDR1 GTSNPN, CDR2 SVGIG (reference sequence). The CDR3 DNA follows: TGTGCCTGGACCCCTCAGGGGGCGGGCGAGCAGTACTTC. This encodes CAWTPQGAGEQYF. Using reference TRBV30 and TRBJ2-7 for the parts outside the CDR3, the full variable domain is SQTIHQWPATLVQPVGSPLSLECTVEGTSNPNLYWYRQAAGRGLQLLFYSVGIGQISSEVPQNLSASRPQDRQFILSSKKLLLSDSGFYLCAWTPQGAGEQYFGPGTRLTVT.

CDR3 nucleotides: TGTGCCAGTAGTTTCAGAACTAGCGGGAGCTTGCAGTTCTTC. Residues: CASSFRTSGSLQFF. The chain has TRBV19 and TRBJ2-1, with 11 bases aligning to TRBD2. This CDR3 comprises 14 residues. CDR1 is LNHDA and CDR2 is SQIVND in the germline V gene (reference sequence). V shed 5 bases and J 12 bases; nucleotides not matched to a gene: 9.

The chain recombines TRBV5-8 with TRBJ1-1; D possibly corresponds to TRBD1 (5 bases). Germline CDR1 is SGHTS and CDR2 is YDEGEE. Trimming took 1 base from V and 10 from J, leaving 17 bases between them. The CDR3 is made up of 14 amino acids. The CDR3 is CASSLRGGEIGAFF. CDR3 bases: TGTGCCAGCAGCTTGAGGGGTGGTGAGATCGGAGCTTTCTTT. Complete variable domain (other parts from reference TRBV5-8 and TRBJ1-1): EAGVTQSPTHLIKTRGQQATLRCSPISGHTSVYWYQQALGLGLQFLLWYDEGEERNRGNFPPRFSGRQFPNYSSELNVNALELEDSALYLCASSLRGGEIGAFFGQGTRLTVV.

In DNA, the CDR3 is TGTGCCAGCAGCAGAGCTAGCGGAATAGACAATGAGCAGTTCTTC. It yields the protein CASSRASGIDNEQFF. The chain has TRBV9 and TRBJ2-1; 7 bases line up with TRBD2. J was trimmed by 5 bases and V by 4 bases; bases with no gene match: 9. This CDR3 contains 15 residues. CDR1 is SGDLS and CDR2 is YYNGEE in the germline V gene.

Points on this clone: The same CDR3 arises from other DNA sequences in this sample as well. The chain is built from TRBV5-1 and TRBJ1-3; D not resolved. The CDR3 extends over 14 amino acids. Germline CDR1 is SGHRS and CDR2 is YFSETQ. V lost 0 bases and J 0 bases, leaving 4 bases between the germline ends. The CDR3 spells CASSLESSGNTIYF. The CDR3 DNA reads TGCGCCAGCAGCTTGGAGAGCTCTGGAAACACCATATATTTT.

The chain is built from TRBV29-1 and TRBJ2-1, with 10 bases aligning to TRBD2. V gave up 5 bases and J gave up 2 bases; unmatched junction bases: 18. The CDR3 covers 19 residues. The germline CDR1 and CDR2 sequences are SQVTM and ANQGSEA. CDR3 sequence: CSVNGGLSGRAQPYNEQFF. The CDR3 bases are TGCAGCGTTAATGGGGGACTAAGCGGGAGGGCTCAGCCCTACAATGAGCAGTTCTTC.